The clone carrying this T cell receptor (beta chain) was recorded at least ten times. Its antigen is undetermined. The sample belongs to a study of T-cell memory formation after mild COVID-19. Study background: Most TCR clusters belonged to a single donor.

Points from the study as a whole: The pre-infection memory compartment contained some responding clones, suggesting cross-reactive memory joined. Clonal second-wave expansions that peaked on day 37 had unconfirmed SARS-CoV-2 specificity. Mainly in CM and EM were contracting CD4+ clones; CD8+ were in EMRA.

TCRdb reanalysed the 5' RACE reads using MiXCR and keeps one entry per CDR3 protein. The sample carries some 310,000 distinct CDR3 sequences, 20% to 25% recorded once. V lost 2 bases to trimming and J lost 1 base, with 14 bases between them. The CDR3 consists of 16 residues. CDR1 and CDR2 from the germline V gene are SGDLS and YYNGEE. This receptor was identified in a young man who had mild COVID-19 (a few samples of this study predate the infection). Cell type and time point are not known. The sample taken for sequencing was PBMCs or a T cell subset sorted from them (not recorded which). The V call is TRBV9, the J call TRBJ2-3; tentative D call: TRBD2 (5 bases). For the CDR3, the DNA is TGTGCCAGCAGCGTCGGATCAGGCGGGCGCACAGATACGCAGTATTTT. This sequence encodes CASSVGSGGRTDTQYF.